These T cell receptor beta chains were read from a single sample in a study of blood T cell repertoires in COVID-19. The table came from immunoSEQ multiplex PCR; TCRdb's copy has only in-frame clones and leaves some out. This sample has about 140,000 clones, with approximately 80% found just once. The sequenced sample consisted of peripheral blood. These receptors were taken from a woman in her forties or fifties with acute or convalescent COVID-19. CDR3s include the opening cysteine and the closing phenylalanine or tryptophan. The D gene is left open where the match is weak. Size tells how often a clone was seen (once, few, many) or the class of an expanded clone, and some rows leave it out.

clone_size: .; j_call: TRBJ2-3; d_call: .; v_call: TRBV6-5; cdr3_aa: CASSYQMWTGTDTQYF; cdr3_nt: TGTGCCAGCAGTTATCAGATGTGGACAGGCACAGATACGCAGTATTTT
clone_size: .; j_call: TRBJ2-5; d_call: TRBD1; v_call: TRBV9; cdr3_aa: CASSPRQGVGETQYF; cdr3_nt: TGTGCCAGCAGCCCGAGACAGGGAGTTGGGGAGACCCAGTACTTC
clone_size: .; j_call: TRBJ1-1; d_call: .; v_call: TRBV7-2; cdr3_aa: CASSLWSGENTEAFF; cdr3_nt: TGTGCCAGCAGCTTATGGTCAGGGGAGAACACTGAAGCTTTCTTT
clone_size: once; j_call: TRBJ1-1; d_call: .; v_call: TRBV6-5; cdr3_aa: CASSSGRGYTEAFF; cdr3_nt: TGTGCCAGCAGCTCGGGGCGGGGGTACACTGAAGCTTTCTTT
clone_size: .; j_call: TRBJ1-1; d_call: TRBD1; v_call: TRBV7-2; cdr3_aa: CASSLRQGTGNTEAFF; cdr3_nt: TGTGCCAGCAGCTTACGACAGGGAACCGGGAACACTGAAGCTTTCTTT
clone_size: .; j_call: TRBJ2-1; d_call: .; v_call: TRBV29-1; cdr3_aa: CSVAQRQAHPGNEQFF; cdr3_nt: TGCAGCGTTGCCCAAAGACAGGCCCACCCAGGGAATGAGCAGTTCTTC
clone_size: .; j_call: TRBJ2-7; d_call: TRBD1; v_call: TRBV6-2/TRBV6-3; cdr3_aa: CASSQDREVDEQYF; cdr3_nt: TGTGCCAGCAGTCAGGACAGGGAAGTGGACGAGCAGTACTTC
clone_size: once; j_call: TRBJ1-6; d_call: .; v_call: TRBV5-1; cdr3_aa: CASSFDDSYNSPLHF; cdr3_nt: TGCGCCAGCAGCTTCGACGACAGCTATAATTCACCCCTCCACTTT
clone_size: few; j_call: TRBJ1-5; d_call: TRBD1; v_call: TRBV18; cdr3_aa: CASSPGTGGFQPQHF; cdr3_nt: TGTGCCAGCTCACCAGGGACAGGGGGTTTTCAGCCCCAGCATTTT
clone_size: .; j_call: TRBJ2-3; d_call: .; v_call: TRBV9; cdr3_aa: CASSVYSGGTDTQYF; cdr3_nt: TGTGCCAGCAGCGTATATAGCGGCGGCACAGATACGCAGTATTTT
clone_size: .; j_call: TRBJ2-1; d_call: TRBD1; v_call: TRBV7-9; cdr3_aa: CASSPRQGFSSYNEQFF; cdr3_nt: TGTGCCAGCAGCCCAAGACAGGGTTTTAGCTCCTACAATGAGCAGTTCTTC
clone_size: .; j_call: TRBJ1-2; d_call: .; v_call: TRBV11-2; cdr3_aa: CASSFQGYDSGYTF; cdr3_nt: TGTGCCAGCAGCTTCCAGGGGTATGATAGTGGCTACACCTTC
clone_size: .; j_call: TRBJ1-2; d_call: TRBD1; v_call: TRBV5-8; cdr3_aa: CASRRGLDYGYTF; cdr3_nt: TGTGCCAGCAGAAGGGGGCTGGACTATGGCTACACCTTC
clone_size: .; j_call: TRBJ2-3; d_call: TRBD2; v_call: TRBV19; cdr3_aa: CASSTGTSGGDTQYF; cdr3_nt: TGTGCCAGTAGTACCGGGACTAGCGGGGGGGATACGCAGTATTTT
clone_size: .; j_call: TRBJ1-1; d_call: TRBD1; v_call: TRBV6-5; cdr3_aa: CASSYSAGGMTEAFF; cdr3_nt: TGTGCCAGCAGTTACTCAGCAGGGGGCATGACTGAAGCTTTCTTT
clone_size: few; j_call: TRBJ2-7; d_call: TRBD2; v_call: TRBV5-1; cdr3_aa: CASSLRGLAVYEQYF; cdr3_nt: TGCGCCAGCAGCTTGCGGGGACTAGCAGTCTACGAGCAGTACTTC
clone_size: .; j_call: TRBJ1-1; d_call: .; v_call: TRBV19; cdr3_aa: CASSAGQNTEAFF; cdr3_nt: TGTGCCAGTAGTGCCGGACAGAACACTGAAGCTTTCTTT
clone_size: .; j_call: TRBJ2-2; d_call: .; v_call: TRBV27; cdr3_aa: CASSSTGTYKGELFF; cdr3_nt: TGTGCCAGCAGTTCAACCGGGACATACAAGGGGGAGCTGTTTTTT
clone_size: .; j_call: TRBJ2-1; d_call: .; v_call: TRBV5-1; cdr3_aa: CASSLASGGDYNEQFF; cdr3_nt: TGCGCCAGCAGCTTGGCTTCGGGCGGGGACTACAATGAGCAGTTCTTC
clone_size: .; j_call: TRBJ1-2; d_call: .; v_call: TRBV6-5; cdr3_aa: CASRPGAGQTYGYTF; cdr3_nt: TGTGCCAGCAGACCCGGAGCGGGACAAACCTATGGCTACACCTTC
clone_size: few; j_call: TRBJ2-2; d_call: TRBD2; v_call: TRBV9; cdr3_aa: CASSVDFERGAAGELFF; cdr3_nt: TGTGCCAGCAGCGTAGACTTCGAGCGGGGGGCCGCCGGGGAGCTGTTTTTT
clone_size: .; j_call: TRBJ1-6; d_call: .; v_call: TRBV18; cdr3_aa: CASSQNRDSPLHF; cdr3_nt: TGTGCCAGCTCCCAAAACAGGGATTCACCCCTCCACTTT
clone_size: .; j_call: TRBJ2-3; d_call: TRBD2; v_call: TRBV4-1; cdr3_aa: CASSQGVLAGGPPYF; cdr3_nt: TGCGCCAGCAGCCAAGGGGTTCTAGCGGGGGGGCCACCGTATTTT
clone_size: .; j_call: TRBJ1-3; d_call: .; v_call: TRBV9; cdr3_aa: CASSGDLAGNTIYF; cdr3_nt: TGTGCCAGCAGCGGCGACTTGGCTGGAAACACCATATATTTT
clone_size: few; j_call: TRBJ1-1; d_call: .; v_call: TRBV12-5; cdr3_aa: CASVLLPGTEAFF; cdr3_nt: TGTGCTAGTGTCTTGCTTCCGGGGACTGAAGCTTTCTTT
clone_size: .; j_call: TRBJ2-4; d_call: TRBD1; v_call: TRBV7-2; cdr3_aa: CASSLATGTKNIQYF; cdr3_nt: TGTGCCAGCAGCTTAGCGACAGGGACCAAAAACATTCAGTACTTC
clone_size: .; j_call: TRBJ2-7; d_call: TRBD2; v_call: TRBV9; cdr3_aa: CASSVASGGAYEQYF; cdr3_nt: TGTGCCAGCAGCGTAGCTAGCGGGGGGGCCTACGAGCAGTACTTC
clone_size: .; j_call: TRBJ1-1; d_call: TRBD1; v_call: TRBV19; cdr3_aa: CASVQRGQNTEAFF; cdr3_nt: TGTGCCAGTGTCCAGAGGGGGCAGAACACTGAAGCTTTCTTT
clone_size: .; j_call: TRBJ1-4; d_call: TRBD1; v_call: TRBV10-1; cdr3_aa: CASSEQQKTGKDTTNEKLFF; cdr3_nt: TGCGCCAGCAGTGAGCAACAAAAGACAGGGAAAGATACAACTAATGAAAAACTGTTTTTT
clone_size: .; j_call: TRBJ2-5; d_call: .; v_call: TRBV6-5; cdr3_aa: CASSYSGGLEYF; cdr3_nt: TGTGCCAGCAGTTACTCAGGAGGTTTGGAGTACTTC
clone_size: few; j_call: TRBJ1-4; d_call: TRBD1; v_call: TRBV6-5; cdr3_aa: CASNPSTGANEKLFF; cdr3_nt: TGTGCCAGCAACCCATCGACAGGGGCTAATGAAAAACTGTTTTTT
clone_size: .; j_call: TRBJ2-3; d_call: TRBD2; v_call: TRBV18; cdr3_aa: CASSPGLAGADTQYF; cdr3_nt: TGTGCCAGCTCACCGGGACTAGCCGGGGCAGATACGCAGTATTTT
clone_size: .; j_call: TRBJ1-5; d_call: .; v_call: TRBV18; cdr3_aa: CATADSPGAPQHF; cdr3_nt: TGTGCCACCGCGGACAGCCCCGGGGCGCCCCAGCATTTT
clone_size: .; j_call: TRBJ2-3; d_call: .; v_call: TRBV7-3; cdr3_aa: CASSGRGGQGDTQYF; cdr3_nt: TGTGCCAGCAGTGGTAGGGGCGGCCAGGGGGATACGCAGTATTTT
clone_size: many; j_call: TRBJ2-7; d_call: TRBD2; v_call: TRBV7-2; cdr3_aa: CASSAPERGGEQYF; cdr3_nt: TGTGCCAGCAGCGCTCCAGAGCGGGGCGGCGAGCAGTACTTC
clone_size: .; j_call: TRBJ1-5; d_call: .; v_call: TRBV6-6; cdr3_aa: CASSPTGWGTSNQPQHF; cdr3_nt: TGTGCCAGCAGTCCAACAGGGTGGGGGACGAGCAATCAGCCCCAGCATTTT
clone_size: .; j_call: TRBJ1-5; d_call: TRBD1; v_call: TRBV6-2/TRBV6-3; cdr3_aa: CASSYWDRAAGIF; cdr3_nt: TGTGCCAGCAGTTATTGGGACAGGGCGGCGGGAATTTTT
clone_size: .; j_call: TRBJ1-5; d_call: .; v_call: TRBV28; cdr3_aa: CASSSGGSNQPQHF; cdr3_nt: TGTGCCAGCAGTTCGGGGGGAAGCAATCAGCCCCAGCATTTT
clone_size: many; j_call: TRBJ1-2; d_call: TRBD1; v_call: TRBV7-9; cdr3_aa: CAGATGGENGYTF; cdr3_nt: TGTGCCGGGGCTACAGGGGGCGAGAATGGCTACACCTTC
clone_size: .; j_call: TRBJ2-3; d_call: TRBD2; v_call: TRBV10-3; cdr3_aa: CAISEPRGGYGLGTDTQYF; cdr3_nt: TGTGCCATCAGTGAGCCGCGGGGGGGCTATGGTCTTGGCACAGATACGCAGTATTTT
clone_size: .; j_call: TRBJ1-2; d_call: TRBD1; v_call: TRBV28; cdr3_aa: CASSRGQIYGYTF; cdr3_nt: TGTGCCAGCAGCCGGGGACAGATCTATGGCTACACCTTC
clone_size: .; j_call: TRBJ2-1; d_call: TRBD2; v_call: TRBV19; cdr3_aa: CASSITLAGAYNEQFF; cdr3_nt: TGTGCCAGTAGTATAACGCTAGCGGGTGCCTACAATGAGCAGTTCTTC
clone_size: few; j_call: TRBJ1-3; d_call: .; v_call: TRBV7-7; cdr3_aa: CASSLEAGQDSGNTIYF; cdr3_nt: TGTGCCAGCAGCTTAGAAGCAGGGCAAGACTCTGGAAACACCATATATTTT
clone_size: .; j_call: TRBJ1-4; d_call: TRBD1; v_call: TRBV7-2; cdr3_aa: CASSFRQGGNEKLFF; cdr3_nt: TGTGCCAGCAGCTTTCGACAGGGGGGGAATGAAAAACTGTTTTTT
clone_size: few; j_call: TRBJ1-1; d_call: .; v_call: TRBV2; cdr3_aa: CASSGEYNTEAFF; cdr3_nt: TGTGCCAGCAGTGGAGAGTATAACACTGAAGCTTTCTTT
clone_size: .; j_call: TRBJ2-7; d_call: .; v_call: TRBV11-1; cdr3_aa: CASSLTGGPHEQYF; cdr3_nt: TGTGCCAGCAGCTTGACAGGAGGTCCCCACGAGCAGTACTTC
clone_size: few; j_call: TRBJ1-3; d_call: .; v_call: TRBV28; cdr3_aa: CASSSPSRDSGNTIYF; cdr3_nt: TGTGCCAGCAGTTCGCCGTCCCGAGACTCTGGAAACACCATATATTTT
clone_size: .; j_call: TRBJ2-7; d_call: .; v_call: TRBV19; cdr3_aa: CASSIGGLGDYGREQYF; cdr3_nt: TGTGCCAGTAGTATAGGAGGGCTTGGGGATTACGGACGGGAGCAGTACTTC
clone_size: .; j_call: TRBJ2-3; d_call: .; v_call: TRBV6-5; cdr3_aa: CASSYTASTDTQYF; cdr3_nt: TGTGCCAGCAGTTATACAGCCAGCACAGATACGCAGTATTTT
clone_size: .; j_call: TRBJ1-1; d_call: .; v_call: TRBV5-1; cdr3_aa: CASSPIGTEAFF; cdr3_nt: TGCGCCAGCAGCCCCATCGGCACTGAAGCTTTCTTT
clone_size: .; j_call: TRBJ2-3; d_call: TRBD2; v_call: TRBV7-9; cdr3_aa: CASSLTGTSGGAADTQYF; cdr3_nt: TGTGCCAGCAGTTTGACCGGGACTAGCGGGGGGGCTGCAGATACGCAGTATTTT
clone_size: .; j_call: TRBJ1-1; d_call: .; v_call: TRBV7-9; cdr3_aa: CASSPGLQGSMLNTEAFF; cdr3_nt: TGTGCCAGCAGCCCGGGTTTGCAGGGTTCAATGTTGAACACTGAAGCTTTCTTT
clone_size: .; j_call: TRBJ1-1; d_call: .; v_call: TRBV6-5; cdr3_aa: CASSYSMAGMNTEAFF; cdr3_nt: TGTGCCAGCAGTTACTCGATGGCAGGCATGAACACTGAAGCTTTCTTT
clone_size: .; j_call: TRBJ1-2; d_call: TRBD1; v_call: TRBV4-3; cdr3_aa: CASSQDRGHGYTF; cdr3_nt: TGCGCCAGCAGCCAGGACAGGGGACATGGCTACACCTTC
clone_size: .; j_call: TRBJ1-5; d_call: TRBD1; v_call: TRBV7-2; cdr3_aa: CASSSRSDRISNQPQHF; cdr3_nt: TGTGCCAGCAGCTCCCGGTCGGACAGGATTAGCAATCAGCCCCAGCATTTT
clone_size: few; j_call: TRBJ1-1; d_call: .; v_call: TRBV6-5; cdr3_aa: CASRPPGNTEAFF; cdr3_nt: TGTGCCAGCAGACCCCCAGGGAACACTGAAGCTTTCTTT
clone_size: .; j_call: TRBJ1-4; d_call: TRBD1; v_call: TRBV19; cdr3_aa: CASKQGAPATNEKLFF; cdr3_nt: TGTGCCAGTAAACAGGGGGCCCCCGCAACTAATGAAAAACTGTTTTTT
clone_size: .; j_call: TRBJ1-6; d_call: .; v_call: TRBV6-5; cdr3_aa: CASSNGQNNSPLHF; cdr3_nt: TGTGCCAGCAGTAACGGACAGAATAATTCACCCCTCCACTTT
clone_size: .; j_call: TRBJ2-4; d_call: .; v_call: TRBV19; cdr3_aa: CASSNPGETAKNIQYF; cdr3_nt: TGTGCCAGTAGTAACCCAGGGGAAACAGCCAAAAACATTCAGTACTTC
clone_size: .; j_call: TRBJ1-2; d_call: TRBD1; v_call: TRBV7-3; cdr3_aa: CASSLGTQGVGYTF; cdr3_nt: TGTGCCAGCAGCTTAGGGACGCAGGGGGTGGGCTACACCTTC